This T cell receptor (beta chain) was captured by sequencing in a study of regulatory T cells in long-lasting Graves disease. Points from the study as a whole: Shared public clonotypes totalled approximately 3,000 in persistent patients, compared with about 930 in new patients. Persistent-disease Graves' patients showed less TCR diversity than new cases.

For TCR beta, libraries came from iRepertoire HTBI primers and Arm-PCR of CDR3 regions. TCRdb reprocessed the multiplex PCR reads with MiXCR, giving one entry per CDR3 protein. Counted here are about 500,000 distinct CDR3 sequences, about 16% occurring once; the ten biggest clones make up over 9%. Trimming took off 6 bases at V and 3 bases at J, with 15 bases between the two ends. Germline loops: CDR1 SQVTM, CDR2 ANQGSEA. The CDR3 consists of 13 residues. This clonotype has a count of ten or more. As yet, its antigen is unknown. The sample's time point: newly diagnosed GD, antithyroid drugs for less than 3 months. Scientists built the TCR library using RNA that was extracted from PBMCs. These same records also appear under a second study, on T cells in Graves' hyperthyroidism and ophthalmopathy. This second study says: The study used the HTBI primer set for a first-round RT-PCR of the TCR CDR3.

The clonotype was recovered from a man aged 35-49 years with Graves disease. The sequenced sample was peripheral blood mononuclear cells (PBMCs), obtained at new diagnosis, from a patient treated with antithyroid drugs. The rearrangement uses TRBV29-1 and TRBJ2-7, with D possibly matching TRBD1 (6 bases). The chain's CDR3 is CSVLDRLLYEQYF. The CDR3 DNA follows: TGCAGCGTCCTAGACAGGCTGCTCTACGAGCAGTACTTC.